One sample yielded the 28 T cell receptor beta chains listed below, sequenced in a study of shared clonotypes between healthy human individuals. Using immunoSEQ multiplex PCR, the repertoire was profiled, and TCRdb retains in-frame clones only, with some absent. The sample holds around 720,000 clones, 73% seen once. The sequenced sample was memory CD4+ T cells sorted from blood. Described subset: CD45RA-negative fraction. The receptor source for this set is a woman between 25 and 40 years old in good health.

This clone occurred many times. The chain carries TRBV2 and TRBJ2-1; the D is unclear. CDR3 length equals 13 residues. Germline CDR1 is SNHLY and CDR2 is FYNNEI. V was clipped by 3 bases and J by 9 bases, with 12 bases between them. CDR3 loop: CASSEEFVTEQFF. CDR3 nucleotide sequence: TGTGCCAGCAGTGAGGAGTTTGTCACTGAGCAGTTCTTC.

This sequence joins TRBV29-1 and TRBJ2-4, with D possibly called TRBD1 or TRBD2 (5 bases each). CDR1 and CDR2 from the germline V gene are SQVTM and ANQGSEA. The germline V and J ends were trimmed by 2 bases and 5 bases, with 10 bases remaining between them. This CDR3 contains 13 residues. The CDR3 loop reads CSVEFGTQNIQYF. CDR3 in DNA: TGCAGCGTTGAATTTGGGACCCAAAACATTCAGTACTTC.

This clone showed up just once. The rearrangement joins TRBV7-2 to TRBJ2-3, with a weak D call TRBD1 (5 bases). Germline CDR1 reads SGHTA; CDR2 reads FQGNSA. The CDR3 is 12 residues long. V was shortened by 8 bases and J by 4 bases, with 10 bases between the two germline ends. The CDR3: CASVGAADTQYF. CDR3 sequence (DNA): TGTGCCAGCGTAGGGGCCGCAGATACGCAGTATTTT.

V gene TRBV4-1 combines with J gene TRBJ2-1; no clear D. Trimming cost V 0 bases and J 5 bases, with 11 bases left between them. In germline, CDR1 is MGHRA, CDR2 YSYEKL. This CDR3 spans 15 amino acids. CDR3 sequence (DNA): TGCGCCAGCAGCCAAGATGTGCAGGTGGACAATGAGCAGTTCTTC. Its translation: CASSQDVQVDNEQFF.

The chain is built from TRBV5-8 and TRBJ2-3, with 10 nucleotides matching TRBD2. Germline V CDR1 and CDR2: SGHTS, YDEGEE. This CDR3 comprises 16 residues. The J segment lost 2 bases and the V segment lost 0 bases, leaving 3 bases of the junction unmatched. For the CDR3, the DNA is TGTGCCAGCAGCTTGGGGACTAGCGGCACCACAGATACGCAGTATTTT. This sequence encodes CASSLGTSGTTDTQYF.

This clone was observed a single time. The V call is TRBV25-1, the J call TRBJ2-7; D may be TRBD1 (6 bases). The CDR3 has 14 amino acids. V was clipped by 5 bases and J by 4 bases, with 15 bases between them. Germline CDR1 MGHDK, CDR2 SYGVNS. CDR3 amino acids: CASSTGDNSYEQYF. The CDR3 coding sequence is TGTGCCAGCAGTACTGGGGACAACTCTTACGAGCAGTACTTC.

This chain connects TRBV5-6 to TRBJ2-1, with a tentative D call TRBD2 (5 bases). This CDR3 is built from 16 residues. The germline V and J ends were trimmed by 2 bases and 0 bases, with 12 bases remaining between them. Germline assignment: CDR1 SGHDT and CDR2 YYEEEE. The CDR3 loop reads CASSFVRGSSYNEQFF. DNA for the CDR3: TGTGCCAGCAGCTTCGTTCGAGGGAGCTCCTACAATGAGCAGTTCTTC. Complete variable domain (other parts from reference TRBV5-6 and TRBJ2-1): DAGVTQSPTHLIKTRGQQVTLRCSPKSGHDTVSWYQQALGQGPQFIFQYYEEEERQRGNFPDRFSGHQFPNYSSELNVNALLLGDSALYLCASSFVRGSSYNEQFFGPGTRLTVL.

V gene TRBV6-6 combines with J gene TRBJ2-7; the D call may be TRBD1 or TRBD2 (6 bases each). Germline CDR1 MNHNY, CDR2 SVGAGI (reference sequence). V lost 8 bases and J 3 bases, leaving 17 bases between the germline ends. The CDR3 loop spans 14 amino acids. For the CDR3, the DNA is TGTGCCAGCTCGGGGGCGGGGCAGGGCTACGAGCAGTACTTC. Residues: CASSGAGQGYEQYF.

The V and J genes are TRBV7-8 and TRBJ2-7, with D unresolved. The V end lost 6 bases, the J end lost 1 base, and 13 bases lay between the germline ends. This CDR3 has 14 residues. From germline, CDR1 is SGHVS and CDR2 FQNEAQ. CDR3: CASRQRAGSYEQYF. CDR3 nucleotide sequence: TGTGCCAGCAGACAAAGGGCAGGTTCCTACGAGCAGTACTTC.

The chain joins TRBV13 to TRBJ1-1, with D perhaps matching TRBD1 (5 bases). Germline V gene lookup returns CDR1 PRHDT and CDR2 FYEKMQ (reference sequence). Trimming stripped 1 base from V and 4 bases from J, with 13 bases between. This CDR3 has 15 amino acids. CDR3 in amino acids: CASSLVAGVVTEAFF. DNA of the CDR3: TGTGCCAGCAGCTTAGTTGCGGGGGTGGTCACTGAAGCTTTCTTT.

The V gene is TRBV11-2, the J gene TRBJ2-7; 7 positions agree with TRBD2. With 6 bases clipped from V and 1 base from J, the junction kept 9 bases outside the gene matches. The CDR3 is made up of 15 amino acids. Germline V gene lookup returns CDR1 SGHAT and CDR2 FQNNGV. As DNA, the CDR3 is TGTGCCAGCAGATCTGTAGCGGGTTTTTCCTACGAGCAGTACTTC. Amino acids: CASRSVAGFSYEQYF.

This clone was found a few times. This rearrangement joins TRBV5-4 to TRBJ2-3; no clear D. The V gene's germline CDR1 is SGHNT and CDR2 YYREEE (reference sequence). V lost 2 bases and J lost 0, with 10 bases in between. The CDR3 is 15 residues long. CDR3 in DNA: TGTGCCAGCAGCTTTGCCCTCTCTAGCACAGATACGCAGTATTTT. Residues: CASSFALSSTDTQYF.

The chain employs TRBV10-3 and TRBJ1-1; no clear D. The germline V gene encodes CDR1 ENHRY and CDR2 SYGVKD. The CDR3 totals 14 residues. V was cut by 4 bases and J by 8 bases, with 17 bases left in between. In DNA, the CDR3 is TGTGCCATCAGTGGGCGGTCTACGGACGCCGAAGCTTTCTTT. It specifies CAISGRSTDAEAFF.

The CDR3 sequence: CASSLGGGTYEQYF. DNA of the CDR3: TGTGCCAGCAGCTTAGGTGGCGGGACGTACGAGCAGTACTTC. The genes are TRBV7-3 and TRBJ2-7; tentative D call: TRBD2 (6 bases). This CDR3 is built from 14 residues. The V end was cut by 2 bases, the J end by 4 bases, with 12 bases between. Germline lookup yields CDR1 SGHTA and CDR2 FQGTGA.

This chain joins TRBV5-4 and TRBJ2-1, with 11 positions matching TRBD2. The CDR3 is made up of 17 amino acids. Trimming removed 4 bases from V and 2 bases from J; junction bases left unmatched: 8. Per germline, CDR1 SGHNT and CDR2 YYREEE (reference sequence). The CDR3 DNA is TGTGCCAGCAGCCCCGCCGGGACTAGCGGTACCTACAATGAGCAGTTCTTC. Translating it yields CASSPAGTSGTYNEQFF.

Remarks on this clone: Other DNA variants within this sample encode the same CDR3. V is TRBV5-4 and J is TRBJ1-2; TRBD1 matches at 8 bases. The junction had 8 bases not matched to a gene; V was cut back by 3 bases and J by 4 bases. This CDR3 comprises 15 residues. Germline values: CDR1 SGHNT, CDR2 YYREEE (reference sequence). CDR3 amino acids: CASSSAGQGGYGYTF. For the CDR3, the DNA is TGTGCCAGCAGCTCGGCAGGACAGGGCGGCTATGGCTACACCTTC. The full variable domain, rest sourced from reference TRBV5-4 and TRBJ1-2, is ETGVTQSPTHLIKTRGQQVTLRCSSQSGHNTVSWYQQALGQGPQFIFQYYREEENGRGNFPPRFSGLQFPNYSSELNVNALELDDSALYLCASSSAGQGGYGYTFGSGTRLTVV.

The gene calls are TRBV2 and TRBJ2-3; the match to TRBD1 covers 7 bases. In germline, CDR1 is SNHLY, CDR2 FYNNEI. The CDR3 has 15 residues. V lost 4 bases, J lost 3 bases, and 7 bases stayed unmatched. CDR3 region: CASSVEQGWTDTQYF. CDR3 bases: TGTGCCAGCAGTGTAGAACAGGGGTGGACAGATACGCAGTATTTT. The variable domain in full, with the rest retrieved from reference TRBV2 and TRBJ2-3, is EPEVTQTPSHQVTQMGQEVILRCVPISNHLYFYWYRQILGQKVEFLVSFYNNEISEKSEIFDDQFSVERPDGSNFTLKIRSTKLEDSAMYFCASSVEQGWTDTQYFGPGTRLTVL.

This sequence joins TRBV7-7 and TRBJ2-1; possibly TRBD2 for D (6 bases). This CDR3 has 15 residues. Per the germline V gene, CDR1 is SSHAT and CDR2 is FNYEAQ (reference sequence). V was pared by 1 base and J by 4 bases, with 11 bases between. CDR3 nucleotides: TGTGCCAGCAGCTTAGAATCCGGGAGTTACAATGAGCAGTTCTTC. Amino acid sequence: CASSLESGSYNEQFF.

In nucleotides, the CDR3 is TGCGCCAGCAGCTTGGCCTCGGCAGATAATGAAAAACTGTTTTTT. This translates into CASSLASADNEKLFF. V is TRBV5-1 and J is TRBJ1-4, with D unclear. This CDR3 spans 15 amino acids. V lost 0 bases and J lost 4, with 10 bases in between. Germline V lookup: CDR1 SGHRS, CDR2 YFSETQ.

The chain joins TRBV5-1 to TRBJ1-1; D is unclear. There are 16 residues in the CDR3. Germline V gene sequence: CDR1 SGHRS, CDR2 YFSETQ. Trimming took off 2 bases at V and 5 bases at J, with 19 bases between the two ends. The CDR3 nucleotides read TGCGCCAGCAGCTTAGGGTTCGGTAGTTTTGGGACTGAAGCTTTCTTT. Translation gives CASSLGFGSFGTEAFF.

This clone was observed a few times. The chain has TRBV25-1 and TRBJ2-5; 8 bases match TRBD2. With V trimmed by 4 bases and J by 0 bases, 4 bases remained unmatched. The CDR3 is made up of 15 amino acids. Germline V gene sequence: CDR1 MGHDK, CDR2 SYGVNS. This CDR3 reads CASSAVAGHQETQYF. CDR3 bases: TGTGCCAGCAGTGCGGTAGCGGGGCACCAAGAGACCCAGTACTTC.

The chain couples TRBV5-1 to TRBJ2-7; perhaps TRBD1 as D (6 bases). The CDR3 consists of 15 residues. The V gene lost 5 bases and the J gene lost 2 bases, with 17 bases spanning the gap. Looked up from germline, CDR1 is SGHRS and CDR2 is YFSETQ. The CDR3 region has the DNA TGCGCCAGCAGTGGTGGGTCAGGGGTCACCTACGAGCAGTACTTC. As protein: CASSGGSGVTYEQYF.

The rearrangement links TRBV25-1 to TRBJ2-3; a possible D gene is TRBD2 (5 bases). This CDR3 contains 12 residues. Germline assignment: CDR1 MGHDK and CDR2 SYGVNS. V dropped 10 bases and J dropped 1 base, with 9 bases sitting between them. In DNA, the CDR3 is TGTGCCACCGGAGGTGGCACAGATACGCAGTATTTT. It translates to CATGGGTDTQYF.

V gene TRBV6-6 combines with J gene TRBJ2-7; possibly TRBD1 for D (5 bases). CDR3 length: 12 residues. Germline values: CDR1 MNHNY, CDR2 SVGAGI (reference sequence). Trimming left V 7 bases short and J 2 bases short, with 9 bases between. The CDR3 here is CASTGAAYEQYF. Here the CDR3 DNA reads TGTGCCAGCACTGGGGCGGCCTACGAGCAGTACTTC.

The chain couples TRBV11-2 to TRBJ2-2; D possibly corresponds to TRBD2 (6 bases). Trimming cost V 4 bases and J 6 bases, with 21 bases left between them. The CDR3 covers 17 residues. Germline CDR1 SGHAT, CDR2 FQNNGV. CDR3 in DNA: TGTGCCAGCAGCTACCCCACTGGGGGGAGAGGTTCCGGGGAGCTGTTTTTT. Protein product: CASSYPTGGRGSGELFF.

CDR3 amino acids: CASSLGMTSGSSQETQYF. The DNA for the CDR3 is TGTGCCAGCAGCCTAGGGATGACTAGCGGGAGTTCCCAAGAGACCCAGTACTTC. V is TRBV5-4 and J is TRBJ2-5; 12 bases agree with TRBD2. The V segment lost 4 bases and the J segment 1 base; nucleotides outside the gene matches: 11. Germline CDR1 and CDR2: SGHNT and YYREEE (reference sequence). The CDR3 runs to 18 residues.

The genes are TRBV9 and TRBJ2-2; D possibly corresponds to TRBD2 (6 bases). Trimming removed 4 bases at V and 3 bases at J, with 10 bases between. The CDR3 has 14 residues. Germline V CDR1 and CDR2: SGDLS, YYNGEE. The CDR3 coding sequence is TGTGCCAGCAGCCCGACTAGACACACCGGGGAGCTGTTTTTT. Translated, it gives CASSPTRHTGELFF. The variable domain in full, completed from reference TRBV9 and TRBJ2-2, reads DSGVTQTPKHLITATGQRVTLRCSPRSGDLSVYWYQQSLDQGLQFLIQYYNGEERAKGNILERFSAQQFPDLHSELNLSSLELGDSALYFCASSPTRHTGELFFGEGSRLTVL.

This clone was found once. The DNA of the CDR3 is TGTGCCAGCAGCCAAGGGGGTTTTGGCTACACCTTC. Protein: CASSQGGFGYTF. The J gene is TRBJ1-2, the V gene TRBV6-5; D possibly corresponds to TRBD1 (6 bases). Trimming took 6 bases from V and 7 from J, leaving 12 bases between them. Germline CDR1 is MNHEY and CDR2 is SVGAGI. This CDR3 region has 12 residues.